The 7 T cell receptor beta chains given below trace back to one sample, sequenced in a study of blood T cell repertoires in COVID-19. TCRdb keeps only in-frame clones here, not all; method: immunoSEQ multiplex PCR. Counted here are around 250,000 clones, around 87% occurring once; the ten biggest clones make up 7.1%. The source material was peripheral blood. The receptors stem from an older woman with active or convalescent COVID-19.

This sequence joins TRBV7-9 and TRBJ2-3; D is possibly TRBD1 (5 bases). Germline V lookup: CDR1 SEHNR, CDR2 FQNEAQ (reference sequence). The CDR3 consists of 15 residues. V lost 4 bases to trimming and J lost 3 bases, with 14 bases between them. The CDR3 region has the DNA TGTGCCAGCAGCTCAGGGCTAGTTGGGACAGATACGCAGTATTTT. Encoded protein: CASSSGLVGTDTQYF.

The J gene is TRBJ2-3, the V gene TRBV4-1, with a weak D call TRBD1 (6 bases). From germline, CDR1 is MGHRA and CDR2 YSYEKL. The CDR3 is 15 amino acids. V lost 0 bases to trimming and J lost 6 bases, with 13 bases between them. CDR3 in DNA: TGCGCCAGCAGCCAAGATCCACAGGGTGACGATACGCAGTATTTT. It yields the protein CASSQDPQGDDTQYF.

J is TRBJ2-7 and V is TRBV4-3; possible D gene TRBD2, 7 bases. V lost 4 bases, J lost 5 bases, and 12 bases lay in between. This CDR3 contains 13 residues. Looked up from germline, CDR1 is LGHNA and CDR2 is YSLEER. CDR3 in amino acids: CASSPREGDEQYF. Written as DNA, the CDR3 is TGCGCCAGCAGCCCTAGGGAGGGGGACGAGCAGTACTTC.

The count of this clone is one. The J gene is TRBJ1-2, the V gene TRBV11-2; TRBD1 might be the D (6 bases). Germline CDR1 and CDR2: SGHAT and FQNNGV. CDR3 length: 15 residues. V lost 5 bases and J lost 5, with 18 bases in between. DNA for the CDR3: TGTGCCAGCAGCCAACAGGGAGCCTGGGCTTATGGCTACACCTTC. It yields the protein CASSQQGAWAYGYTF.

This chain links TRBV25-1 with TRBJ1-2; 8 nucleotides match TRBD1. In germline, CDR1 is MGHDK, CDR2 SYGVNS. Trimming cost V 6 bases and J 3 bases; bases outside gene matches: 6. The CDR3 sequence is 14 residues long. This CDR3 is CASRSQGAHYGYTF. CDR3 bases: TGTGCCAGCAGGTCTCAGGGGGCCCACTATGGCTACACCTTC.

This rearrangement joins TRBV4-1 to TRBJ1-1, with a possible D match to TRBD1 (6 bases). The germline V gene encodes CDR1 MGHRA and CDR2 YSYEKL. The CDR3 runs 12 residues. The ends were cut back, 4 bases at V and 6 bases at J, with 9 bases in the middle. CDR3 nucleotide sequence: TGCGCCAGCAGCCTACAGGGATCTGAAGCTTTCTTT. It encodes CASSLQGSEAFF.

This clone appeared a single time. The CDR3 here is CASYEGLSRYNEQFF. As DNA, the CDR3 is TGCGCCAGCTACGAGGGTTTGTCCCGCTACAATGAGCAGTTCTTC. The chain uses TRBV5-1 and TRBJ2-1; TRBD2 is a possible D gene (5 bases). This CDR3 spans 15 amino acids. Trimming shortened V by 7 bases and J by 3 bases, and 17 bases separated the two germline ends. Germline CDR1 and CDR2: SGHRS and YFSETQ.